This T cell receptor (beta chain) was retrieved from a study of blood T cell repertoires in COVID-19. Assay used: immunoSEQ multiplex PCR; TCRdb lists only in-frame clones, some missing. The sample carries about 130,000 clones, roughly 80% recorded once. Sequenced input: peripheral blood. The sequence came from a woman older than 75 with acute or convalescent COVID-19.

CDR3 sequence: CASSPGTGGGGYTF. Here the CDR3 DNA reads TGTGCCAGCTCACCAGGGACAGGGGGCGGTGGCTACACCTTC. J is TRBJ1-2 and V is TRBV18, with 12 bases aligning to TRBD1. This CDR3 contains 14 residues. The V segment lost 2 bases and the J segment 7 bases; nucleotides outside the gene matches: 2. The germline V gene has CDR1 KGHSH and CDR2 LQKENI. The full variable domain, with the rest looked up from reference TRBV18 and TRBJ1-2, is NAGVMQNPRHLVRRRGQEARLRCSPMKGHSHVYWYRQLPEEGLKFMVYLQKENIIDESGMPKERFSAEFPKEGPSILRIQQVVRGDSAAYFCASSPGTGGGGYTFGSGTRLTVV.